Listed here is a single T cell receptor beta chain. Its antigen is still unknown. V was pared by 3 bases and J by 6 bases, with 5 bases of the junction left unmatched. Looked up from germline, CDR1 is ENHRY and CDR2 is SYGVKD. This CDR3 contains 14 residues. 60 Vbeta and 13 Jbeta primers were used in PCR. Libraries were prepared by immunoSEQ multiplex PCR; TCRdb keeps only in-frame clonotypes and omits some of them. Here the sample spans around 140,000 clones, about three quarters being singletons. This record comes from a study of cytomegalovirus exposure and HLA in healthy donors. Study results and limitations: Later analysis associated a missense DCLRE1C variant with TCR beta V- and J-gene trimming. Per published accounts, TCR beta sequences correctly predicted the HLA-A and HLA-B alleles of most subjects. Cytomegalovirus-associated TCR beta chains were listed, numbering 150 to 200.

The rearrangement uses TRBV10-3 and TRBJ2-7, with 10 positions matching TRBD1. The TCR sequence derives from a male donor in good health and CMV-seronegative. Sequencing was performed on PBMCs. The CDR3 sequence is CAISDATGGSEQYF. Here the CDR3 DNA reads TGTGCCATCAGTGACGCGACAGGGGGCTCCGAGCAGTACTTC.